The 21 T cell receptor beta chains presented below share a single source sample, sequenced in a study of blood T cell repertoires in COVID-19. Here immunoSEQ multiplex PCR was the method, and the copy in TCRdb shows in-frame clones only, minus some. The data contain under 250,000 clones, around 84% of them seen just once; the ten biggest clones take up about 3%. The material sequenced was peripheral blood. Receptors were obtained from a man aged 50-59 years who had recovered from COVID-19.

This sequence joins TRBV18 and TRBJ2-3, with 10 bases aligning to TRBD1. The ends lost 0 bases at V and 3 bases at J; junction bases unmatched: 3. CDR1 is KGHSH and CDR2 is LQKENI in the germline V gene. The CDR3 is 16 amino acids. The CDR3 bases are TGTGCCAGCTCACCACCCCAGGACAGGGGGACAGATACGCAGTATTTT. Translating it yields CASSPPQDRGTDTQYF.

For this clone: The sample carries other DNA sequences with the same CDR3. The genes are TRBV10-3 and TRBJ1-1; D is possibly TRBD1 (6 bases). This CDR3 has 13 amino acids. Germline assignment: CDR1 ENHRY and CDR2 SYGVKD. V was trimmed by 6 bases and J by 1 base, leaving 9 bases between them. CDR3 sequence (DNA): TGTGCCATCAGCGGACAGACGAACACTGAAGCTTTCTTT. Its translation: CAISGQTNTEAFF.

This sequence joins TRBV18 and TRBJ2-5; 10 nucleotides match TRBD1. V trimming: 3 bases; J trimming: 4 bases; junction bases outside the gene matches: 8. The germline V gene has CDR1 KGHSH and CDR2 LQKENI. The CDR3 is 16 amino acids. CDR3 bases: TGTGCCAGCTCACCCCTCGGGACAGGGGATCGAGAGACCCAGTACTTC. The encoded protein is CASSPLGTGDRETQYF.

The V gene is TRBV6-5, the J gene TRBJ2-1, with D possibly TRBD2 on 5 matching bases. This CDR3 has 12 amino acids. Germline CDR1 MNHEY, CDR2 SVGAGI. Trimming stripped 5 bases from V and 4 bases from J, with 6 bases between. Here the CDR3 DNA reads TGTGCCAGCAGTCGGACTTACAATGAGCAGTTCTTC. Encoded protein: CASSRTYNEQFF.

In DNA form, the CDR3 reads TGTGCCAGCAGTTACGCTGGGGCCGGGGCCAACGTCCTGACTTTC. It yields the protein CASSYAGAGANVLTF. The chain carries TRBV6-5 and TRBJ2-6; perhaps TRBD1 as D (5 bases). The CDR3 extends over 15 amino acids. Germline V CDR1 and CDR2: MNHEY, SVGAGI. V was shortened by 2 bases and J by 4 bases, with 9 bases between the two germline ends.

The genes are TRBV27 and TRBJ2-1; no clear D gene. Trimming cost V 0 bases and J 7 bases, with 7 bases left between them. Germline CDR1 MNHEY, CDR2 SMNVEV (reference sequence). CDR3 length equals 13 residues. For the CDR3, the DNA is TGTGCCAGCAGTTTATCGAACGGGAATGAGCAGTTCTTC. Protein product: CASSLSNGNEQFF.

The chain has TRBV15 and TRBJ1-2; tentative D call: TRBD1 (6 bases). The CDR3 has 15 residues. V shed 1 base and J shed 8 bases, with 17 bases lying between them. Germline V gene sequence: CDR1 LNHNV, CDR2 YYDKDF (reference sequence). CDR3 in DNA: TGTGCCACCAGCAGAGTCGCAAATACAGGGCAGGGCTACACCTTC. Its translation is CATSRVANTGQGYTF.

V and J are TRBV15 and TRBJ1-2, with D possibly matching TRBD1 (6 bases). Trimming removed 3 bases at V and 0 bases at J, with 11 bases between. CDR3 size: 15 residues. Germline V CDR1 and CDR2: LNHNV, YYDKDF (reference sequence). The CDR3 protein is CATSSFTGTNYGYTF. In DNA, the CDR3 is TGTGCCACCAGCAGCTTTACAGGGACTAACTATGGCTACACCTTC.

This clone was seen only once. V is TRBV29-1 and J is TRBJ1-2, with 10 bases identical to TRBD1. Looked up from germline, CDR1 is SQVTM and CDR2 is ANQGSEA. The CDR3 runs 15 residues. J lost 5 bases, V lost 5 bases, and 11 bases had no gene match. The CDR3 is CSVYGGQGINYGYTF. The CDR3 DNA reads TGCAGCGTTTATGGGGGACAGGGGATTAATTATGGCTACACCTTC.

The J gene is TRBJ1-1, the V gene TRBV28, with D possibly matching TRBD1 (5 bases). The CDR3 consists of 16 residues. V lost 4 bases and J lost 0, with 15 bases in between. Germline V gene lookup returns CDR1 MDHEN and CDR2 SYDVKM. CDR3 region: CASSSPGLSMNTEAFF. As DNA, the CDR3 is TGTGCCAGCAGTTCCCCGGGACTATCAATGAACACTGAAGCTTTCTTT.

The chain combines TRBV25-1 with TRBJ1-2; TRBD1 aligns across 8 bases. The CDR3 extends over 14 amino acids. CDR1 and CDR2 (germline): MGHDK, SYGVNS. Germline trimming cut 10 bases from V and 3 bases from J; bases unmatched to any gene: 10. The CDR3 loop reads CATGQGPNDYGYTF. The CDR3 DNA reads TGTGCCACAGGACAGGGACCTAATGACTATGGCTACACCTTC.

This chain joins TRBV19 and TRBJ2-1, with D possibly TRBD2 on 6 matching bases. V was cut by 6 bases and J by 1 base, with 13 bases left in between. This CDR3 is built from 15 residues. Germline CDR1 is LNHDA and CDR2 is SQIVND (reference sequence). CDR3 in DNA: TGTGCCAGTAGACCGGGACTGGGTTCCTACAATGAGCAGTTCTTC. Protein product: CASRPGLGSYNEQFF.

CDR3 amino acids: CASSPYQAGVQETQYF. The CDR3 DNA is TGTGCCAGCTCACCATATCAGGCAGGGGTACAAGAGACCCAGTACTTC. This sequence joins TRBV18 and TRBJ2-5; D is possibly TRBD1 (6 bases). The CDR3 extends over 16 amino acids. Between the trimmed V and J ends, which lost 2 bases and 2 bases, there was a span of 15 bases. CDR1 is KGHSH, CDR2 LQKENI, per germline.

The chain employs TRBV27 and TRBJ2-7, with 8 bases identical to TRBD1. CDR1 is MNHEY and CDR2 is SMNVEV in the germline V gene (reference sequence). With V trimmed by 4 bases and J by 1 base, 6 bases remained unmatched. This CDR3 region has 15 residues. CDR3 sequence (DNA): TGTGCCAGCAGTTCCCGGGACAGGAGTTCCTACGAGCAGTACTTC. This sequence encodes CASSSRDRSSYEQYF.

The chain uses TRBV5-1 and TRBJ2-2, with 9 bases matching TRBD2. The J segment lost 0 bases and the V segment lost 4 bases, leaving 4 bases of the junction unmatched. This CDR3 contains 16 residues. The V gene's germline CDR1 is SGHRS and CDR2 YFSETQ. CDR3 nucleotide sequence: TGCGCCAGCAGCACCCTAGCGGGATCGAACACCGGGGAGCTGTTTTTT. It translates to CASSTLAGSNTGELFF.

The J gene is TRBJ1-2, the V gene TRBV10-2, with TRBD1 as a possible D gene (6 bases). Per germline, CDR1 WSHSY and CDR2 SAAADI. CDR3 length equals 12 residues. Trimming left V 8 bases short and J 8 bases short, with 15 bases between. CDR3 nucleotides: TGCGCCAGCGTGGGGGGGGCGGTCGGCTACACCTTC. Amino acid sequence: CASVGGAVGYTF.

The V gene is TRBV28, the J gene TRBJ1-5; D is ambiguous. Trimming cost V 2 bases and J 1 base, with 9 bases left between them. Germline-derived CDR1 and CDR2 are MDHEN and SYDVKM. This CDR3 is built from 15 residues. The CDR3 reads CASSLRGLSNQPQHF. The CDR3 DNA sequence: TGTGCCAGCAGTTTACGAGGGTTGAGCAATCAGCCCCAGCATTTT.

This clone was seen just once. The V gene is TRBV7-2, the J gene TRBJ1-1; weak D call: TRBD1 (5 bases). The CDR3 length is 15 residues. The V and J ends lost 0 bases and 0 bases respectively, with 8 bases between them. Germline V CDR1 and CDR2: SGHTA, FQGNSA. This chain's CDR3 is CASSLARGMNTEAFF. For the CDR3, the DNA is TGTGCCAGCAGCTTAGCGCGGGGGATGAACACTGAAGCTTTCTTT.

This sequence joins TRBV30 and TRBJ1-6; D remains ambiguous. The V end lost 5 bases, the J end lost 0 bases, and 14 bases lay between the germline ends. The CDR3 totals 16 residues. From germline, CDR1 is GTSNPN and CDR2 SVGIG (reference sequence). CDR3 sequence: CAWSDTQSSYNSPLHF. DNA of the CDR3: TGTGCCTGGTCCGACACCCAAAGCTCCTATAATTCACCCCTCCACTTT.

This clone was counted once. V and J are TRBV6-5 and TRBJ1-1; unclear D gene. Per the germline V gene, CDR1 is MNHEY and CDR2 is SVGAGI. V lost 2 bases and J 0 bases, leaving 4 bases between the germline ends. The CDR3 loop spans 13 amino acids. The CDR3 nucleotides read TGTGCCAGCAGTTACGAGGTGAACACTGAAGCTTTCTTT. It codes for CASSYEVNTEAFF.

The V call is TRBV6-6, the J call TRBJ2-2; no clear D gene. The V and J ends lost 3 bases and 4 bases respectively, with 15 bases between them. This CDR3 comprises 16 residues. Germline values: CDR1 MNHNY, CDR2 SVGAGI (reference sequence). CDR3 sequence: CASSYTRGVGTGELFF. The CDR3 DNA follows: TGTGCCAGCAGTTATACCCGCGGAGTGGGCACCGGGGAGCTGTTTTTT.